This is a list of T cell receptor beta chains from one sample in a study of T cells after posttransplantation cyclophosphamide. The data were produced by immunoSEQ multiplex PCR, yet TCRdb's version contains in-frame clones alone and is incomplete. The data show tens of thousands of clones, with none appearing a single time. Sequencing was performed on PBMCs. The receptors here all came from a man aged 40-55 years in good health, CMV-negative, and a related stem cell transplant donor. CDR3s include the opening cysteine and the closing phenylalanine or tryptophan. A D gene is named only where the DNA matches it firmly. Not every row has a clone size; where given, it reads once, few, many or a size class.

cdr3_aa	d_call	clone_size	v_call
CASSMGTRKQYF	TRBD2	NA	TRBV19
CASSRARYSNQPQHF	NA	few	TRBV6-1
CASTMGASGEQYF	NA	many	TRBV28
CASSSNLGLSYEQYF	NA	many	TRBV5-1
CASSPIDRVGEQYF	TRBD1	many	TRBV27
CASRQGLVSEQYF	TRBD2	many	TRBV28
CASSAYDREGETQYF	TRBD1	many	TRBV6-4
CASSSRGPSGNTIYF	TRBD1	many	TRBV7-9
CASSWDLNTGELFF	NA	NA	TRBV7-3
CASSLDREDTQYF	NA	many	TRBV7-2
CASSQGAYYEQYF	NA	many	TRBV14
CASSLAARLGGYTF	NA	many	TRBV7-8
CASSGQGNQPQHF	TRBD1	many	TRBV7-9
CASRQGLGQPQHF	TRBD1	many	TRBV25-1
CASSRLADTDTQYF	TRBD2	many	TRBV6-5
CASSPPGTREQYF	NA	many	TRBV7-8
CASSRLVTDTQYF	NA	many	TRBV7-3
CAGGGEVTGELFF	TRBD2	many	TRBV7-2
CASSLPGQGAEEQYF	TRBD1	many	TRBV19
CASSFSTGGYEQYF	TRBD1	many	TRBV7-9
CASSLVSIDEQFF	NA	many	TRBV7-9
CASSSRQASNYGYTF	NA	many	TRBV13
CASSATPFGNIQYF	NA	many	TRBV7-9
CASSLGIAGAETQYF	TRBD2	many	TRBV5-8
CASSQGSGSYGETQYF	TRBD2	many	TRBV4-3
CASSILGSEQYF	NA	many	TRBV19
CASSFIGLGDEKLFF	NA	many	TRBV27
CASSSATSGRAEDEQFF	TRBD2	many	TRBV7-9
CASKLGTSGPGELFF	TRBD2	many	TRBV27
CSLGTTPVVAYEQYF	TRBD2	NA	TRBV29-1
CASTSSGDTQYF	NA	many	TRBV13
CASRNTGPNTEAFF	NA	few	TRBV6-1
CASSDGTANEQFF	NA	many	TRBV5-1
CASSDRRGEKLFF	NA	many	TRBV28
CSVGDYNEQFF	NA	many	TRBV20-1
CASSLRIDGYTF	NA	many	TRBV28
CASSPLSGVNTGELFF	TRBD2	many	TRBV6-6
CASSPYGSTEAFF	NA	many	TRBV18
CASSPDRALNTEAFF	TRBD1	many	TRBV5-4
CASSHTGTQTYEQYF	NA	many	TRBV7-9
CASSQDPAGYNSPLHF	NA	many	TRBV4-1
CASSTLGVQYTGELFF	NA	many	TRBV9
CASTVSLVESDTQYF	NA	many	TRBV27